Each of the 17 T cell receptor beta chains below was sequenced from the same sample in a study of monozygotic twins with inflammatory bowel disease. TCRdb re-called the 5' RACE reads and shows each CDR3 protein once, DNA omitted. The record lists hundreds of thousands of distinct CDR3 sequences, of which the ten most abundant hold about 2.3%. Material for sequencing was blood. The origin of the receptors is a human donor with ulcerative colitis or Crohn's disease, or a healthy co-twin of an affected twin (not recorded which).

This chain links TRBV4-1 with TRBJ1-5; as DNA is missing, the TRBD1 call by TCRdb cannot be tested. CDR1 MGHRA and CDR2 YSYEKL come from the germline V gene. CDR3 size: 16 residues. CDR3 sequence: CASSQVPTGQNQPQHF.

The V and J genes are TRBV6-2 or TRBV6-3 and TRBJ2-5; there is no DNA to check the TCRdb D call of TRBD2. Per germline, CDR1 MNHEY and CDR2 SVGEGT. The CDR3 length is 13 residues. The CDR3 loop is CASSWEGWETQYF.

The chain employs TRBV29-1 and TRBJ1-5. This CDR3 has 13 amino acids. CDR1 SQVTM and CDR2 ANQGSEA come from the germline V gene. The CDR3 loop reads CSVVESFNQPQHF.

The chain has TRBV5-1 and TRBJ2-1; TCRdb's D gene call, TRBD2, goes unchecked for lack of DNA. The CDR3 runs 14 residues. CDR1 and CDR2 from the germline V gene are SGHRS and YFSETQ. The CDR3: CASMLPGTSYEQFF.

This chain links TRBV29-1 with TRBJ2-1; TCRdb picks TRBD1, but there is no DNA to check that call. The CDR3 sequence is 15 residues long. Looked up from germline, CDR1 is SQVTM and CDR2 is ANQGSEA. The CDR3 loop is CSVDGVDRESNEQFF.

J is TRBJ2-7 and V is TRBV5-1; without DNA, the TCRdb call of TRBD1 cannot be checked. Germline V gives CDR1 SGHRS, CDR2 YFSETQ. The CDR3 covers 16 residues. The CDR3 loop is CASSLSTGQTSYEQYF. The full variable domain, rest sourced from reference TRBV5-1 and TRBJ2-7, is KAGVTQTPRYLIKTRGQQVTLSCSPISGHRSVSWYQQTPGQGLQFLFEYFSETQRNKGNFPGRFSGRQFSNSRSEMNVSTLELGDSALYLCASSLSTGQTSYEQYFGPGTRLTVT.

V usage is TRBV6-1 and J usage is TRBJ2-7; TCRdb outputs TRBD1, but without DNA this stays unchecked. The CDR3 is 15 amino acids. Germline-derived CDR1 and CDR2 are MNHNS and SASEGT. CDR3 amino acids: CASAPGVAWSYEQYF.

The chain is built from TRBV5-1 and TRBJ2-7. The length of the CDR3 is 12 residues. CDR1 SGHRS and CDR2 YFSETQ come from the germline V gene. CDR3: CASSGGVHEQYF.

V and J are TRBV7-2 and TRBJ2-1; the D call from TCRdb, TRBD2, cannot be confirmed without DNA. The CDR3 totals 16 residues. CDR1 and CDR2 from the germline V gene are SGHTA and FQGNSA. CDR3 in amino acids: CASSWKGLAGGSEQFF.

This sequence joins TRBV15 and TRBJ2-1; there is no DNA to check the TCRdb D call of TRBD1. Germline assignment: CDR1 LNHNV and CDR2 YYDKDF (reference sequence). This CDR3 has 15 amino acids. The CDR3 sequence is CATSRRGTGSTEQFF. Together with reference TRBV15 and TRBJ2-1, the CDR3 gives the full variable domain: DAMVIQNPRYQVTQFGKPVTLSCSQTLNHNVMYWYQQKSSQAPKLLFHYYDKDFNNEADTPDNFQSRRPNTSFCFLDIRSPGLGDTAMYLCATSRRGTGSTEQFFGPGTRLTVL.

V and J are TRBV7-9 and TRBJ1-6. The CDR3 covers 13 residues. CDR1 SEHNR and CDR2 FQNEAQ come from the germline V gene (reference sequence). The CDR3 sequence is CASSLEGLPPLHF.

The J gene is TRBJ2-4, the V gene TRBV7-9. The CDR3 totals 14 residues. Germline values: CDR1 SEHNR, CDR2 FQNEAQ (reference sequence). The CDR3 loop reads CASSLGTAKNIQYF.

J is TRBJ2-4 and V is TRBV7-2; TCRdb selects TRBD2, and the lack of DNA leaves this call unchecked. Germline values: CDR1 SGHTA, CDR2 FQGNSA. This CDR3 is built from 15 residues. CDR3 region: CASSSPARQKNIQYF.

V and J are TRBV5-5 and TRBJ1-3; TCRdb proposes TRBD1, but this gene call is untestable without DNA. Per the germline V gene, CDR1 is SGHKS and CDR2 is YYEKEE (reference sequence). This CDR3 is 14 amino acids long. CDR3 loop: CASSFWDSGNTIYF.

The chain combines TRBV7-2 with TRBJ2-7; TCRdb calls TRBD2, which cannot be checked without DNA. The CDR3 runs to 15 residues. Germline CDR1 and CDR2: SGHTA and FQGNSA. The CDR3 region is CASSSFSGVSYEQYF.

The chain recombines TRBV2 with TRBJ2-3. From germline, CDR1 is SNHLY and CDR2 FYNNEI. The CDR3 spans 11 residues. CDR3 region: CASSEKVTQYF. The full variable domain, its missing parts supplied by reference TRBV2 and TRBJ2-3, is EPEVTQTPSHQVTQMGQEVILRCVPISNHLYFYWYRQILGQKVEFLVSFYNNEISEKSEIFDDQFSVERPDGSNFTLKIRSTKLEDSAMYFCASSEKVTQYFGPGTRLTVL.

The chain has TRBV11-2 and TRBJ1-4; the D gene TCRdb calls, TRBD1, cannot be checked with no DNA. The length of the CDR3 is 17 residues. Germline assignment: CDR1 SGHAT and CDR2 FQNNGV. This CDR3 is CASSWTGTGAANEKLFF.